Listed here are 13 T cell receptor delta chains from one sample, sequenced in a study of γδ T cells in repeated Plasmodium falciparum infection. TCRdb re-processed the multiplex PCR reads via CATT. The table has some 51,000 delta-chain clones, roughly 1.9% seen once. Bulk repertoires came from Vgamma9/Vdelta2+ or Vdelta2-negative gammadelta T cells flow-sorted from PBMC. The sample comprised gamma-delta T cells from blood. The receptors here all came from a pool of human donors (malaria-infected and uninfected, not separated).

This clone was seen repeatedly, ten times or more. The protein that TCRdb holds for this DNA derives from a much larger clone and differs from the translated DNA at residue 10, which likely indicates a read error; the protein shown here is translated from the DNA. V gene TRDV2 combines with J gene TRDJ1, with D maybe TRDD3 (5 bases). Here the J gene was assigned by germline matching of the DNA, as TCRdb has none. Between the trimmed V and J ends, which lost 0 bases and 10 bases, there was a span of 14 bases. CDR1 and CDR2 (germline): GEAIGNYY, EKD. This CDR3 comprises 13 residues. The CDR3 loop reads CACDTVGDHRLIF. Written as DNA, the CDR3 is TGTGCCTGTGACACCGTAGGGGACCATAGACTCATCTTT.

In this sample, this clone turned up many times. A far larger clone lies a single base away; this is likely a read error. This same CDR3 is encoded by further DNA sequences in the sample. This chain joins TRDV1 and TRDJ1; 10 bases align to TRDD3. Because TCRdb records no J gene, it was assigned here through a match of the DNA to germline. The CDR3 loop spans 20 amino acids. Germline V CDR1 and CDR2: TSWWSYY, QGS. The chain's CDR3 is CALGEQFHVLGDFAHLKLIF. DNA for the CDR3: TGTGCCCTTGGGGAACAATTCCACGTACTGGGGGATTTTGCACATTTGAAACTCATCTTT.

There are many counts of this clone. This probably arose from a read error, given a far larger clone one base away. The sample contains more than one DNA sequence encoding this CDR3. The V and J genes are TRDV2 and TRDJ1; 10 bases align to TRDD3. The germline V gene encodes CDR1 GEAIGNYY and CDR2 EKD. The CDR3 is made up of 20 amino acids. DNA for the CDR3: TGTGCCTGCGACACGCATCCCCGAATGCTGGGGGATAGGTACACCGATAAACTCATCTTT. This encodes CACDTHPRMLGDRYTDKLIF.

In its sample, this clone was seen a few times. The protein given by TCRdb reflects a much larger clone and differs at residue 6 from this DNA's translation, likely from a read error; the protein shown is the DNA's translation. This chain connects TRDV1 to TRDJ4; possible D gene TRDD3, 6 bases. The J gene was missing in TCRdb and was found by matching the end of the DNA to germline. This CDR3 contains 17 residues. V was trimmed by 5 bases and J by 2 bases, leaving 24 bases between them. The V gene's germline CDR1 is TSWWSYY and CDR2 QGS. Here the CDR3 DNA reads TGTGCTCTTGGGACCCGTCCTATCCGCTGGGGAAGGAGACCCCTGATCTTT. Translation gives CALGTRPIRWGRRPLIF.

This clone occurred a few times. TCRdb has a much larger clone's protein, which differs at residue 20 from the translation of this DNA, likely because of a read error; what is shown is the protein translated from the DNA. The rearrangement uses TRDV1 and TRDJ1; 10 bases align to TRDD3. The V and J ends lost 0 bases and 2 bases, in that order; junction bases with no gene match: 30. CDR3 size: 25 residues. Germline V CDR1 and CDR2: TSWWSYY, QGS. CDR3 DNA: TGTGCTCTTGGGGAACTAGCCTTTTTTCGTTGGCCGGGGTATGTGGGGGATACTAATACCGATAAACTCATCTTT. Amino acids: CALGELAFFRWPGYVGDTNTDKLIF.

With regard to this clone: The protein recorded in TCRdb matches a much larger clone and deviates from this DNA's translation at residue 19, suggesting a read error; the protein here is obtained by translating the DNA. A V gene of TRDV1 was called, but no J gene was assigned; the table's D call, TRDD3, has no DNA check behind it. The CDR3 spans 20 residues. CDR1 and CDR2 from the germline V gene are TSWWSYY and QGS. This CDR3 is CALGEPLSFWGIKVVSKLTF. In nucleotides, the CDR3 is TGTGCTCTTGGGGAACCACTGAGTTTTTGGGGGATAAAAGTTGTTTCGAAACTCACCTTT.

On this clone: TCRdb has a much larger clone's protein, which differs at residue 15 from the translation of this DNA, likely because of a read error; what is shown is the protein translated from the DNA. CDR3 nucleotides: TGTGCTCTTGGGGGAGCCTTCCTGGGGGATACAACGAGGCGGGCCGATAAACTCATCTTT. This translates into CALGGAFLGDTTRRADKLIF. V and J are TRDV1 and TRDJ1; 11 bases map to TRDD3. Assignment of the J gene here rests on matching the DNA to germline, because TCRdb gives none. This CDR3 region has 20 residues. CDR1 is TSWWSYY, CDR2 QGS, per germline. The ends lost 4 bases at V and 3 bases at J; junction bases unmatched: 19.

Notes on this clone: A far larger clone is off by one base, so a read error is likely. The same CDR3 also results from other DNA sequences found in this sample. DNA for the CDR3: TGTGCTCTTGGGGAACGCGCTCCTACTTTTGGGGGATGGCCCAGGTACACCGACAAACTCATCTTT. Amino acids: CALGERAPTFGGWPRYTDKLIF. The chain recombines TRDV1 with TRDJ1; TRDD3 matches at 8 bases. Because TCRdb records no J gene, it was assigned here through a match of the DNA to germline. Germline assignment: CDR1 TSWWSYY and CDR2 QGS. The CDR3 is made up of 22 amino acids.

This clone was observed many times. The identical CDR3 is also encoded by other nucleotide sequences in the sample. J is TRDJ1 and V is TRDV1; the D is unclear. Trimming shortened V by 1 base and J by 3 bases, and 6 bases separated the two germline ends. The CDR3 runs 13 residues. The V gene's germline CDR1 is TSWWSYY and CDR2 QGS. CDR3 coding DNA: TGTGCTCTTGGGGAACCCGGGGCCGATAAACTCATCTTT. It is translated as CALGEPGADKLIF.

About this clone itself: The protein given by TCRdb reflects a much larger clone and differs at residue 11 from this DNA's translation, likely from a read error; the protein shown is the DNA's translation. The CDR3 sequence: CALGEPLEAPRIRGTDKLIF. The CDR3 DNA sequence: TGTGCTCTTGGGGAACCACTAGAGGCTCCCCGGATACGCGGGACCGATAAACTCATCTTT. V usage is TRDV1 and J usage is TRDJ1; 7 nucleotides line up with TRDD3. Assignment of the J gene here rests on matching the DNA to germline, because TCRdb gives none. V lost 1 base and J lost 2; bases outside the gene matches: 19. From germline, CDR1 is TSWWSYY and CDR2 QGS. This CDR3 has 20 residues.

By share of the sample, this clone is medium-sized. Other DNA sequences in the sample encode the same CDR3. V usage is TRDV2 and J usage is TRDJ1; TRDD3 matches at 13 bases. The CDR3 is 22 amino acids. The germline V gene has CDR1 GEAIGNYY and CDR2 EKD. V lost 2 bases to trimming and J lost 0 bases; unmatched junction nucleotides: 20. The CDR3 DNA sequence: TGTGCCTGTGACATTATAACTGGGGGATACGGACAAACCTCACAAGACACCGATAAACTCATCTTT. It encodes CACDIITGGYGQTSQDTDKLIF.

This clone was counted only a few times. With only one base between it and a far larger clone, this is likely a read error. This chain links TRDV1 with TRDJ1; TRDD3 matches 13 bases. The J gene is absent in TCRdb and was assigned here via DNA matching to germline. The J segment lost 2 bases and the V segment lost 2 bases, leaving 23 bases of the junction unmatched. Germline V gene lookup returns CDR1 TSWWSYY and CDR2 QGS. This CDR3 comprises 23 residues. The chain's CDR3 is CALGEGRALVSYWGIRETDKLIF. DNA for the CDR3: TGTGCTCTTGGGGAAGGGCGTGCTCTTGTCTCATACTGGGGGATACGCGAAACCGATAAACTCATCTTT.

In this sample, this clone turned up many times. TCRdb shows a much larger clone's protein in place of this DNA's translation, and the two differ at residue 8, likely through a read error; the protein shown is translated from the DNA. The chain links TRDV3 to TRDJ1, with D perhaps assigned TRDD2 or TRDD3 (7 bases each). The CDR3 sequence is 18 residues long. Germline V gene data show CDR1 as TVYSNPD and CDR2 as GDNSRS (reference sequence). V was cut by 1 base and J by 1 base, with 25 bases left in between. Here the CDR3 reads CAFKFPTGLGAPTDKLIF. The CDR3 DNA reads as TGTGCCTTTAAGTTTCCTACTGGGCTGGGGGCTCCCACCGATAAACTCATCTTT.